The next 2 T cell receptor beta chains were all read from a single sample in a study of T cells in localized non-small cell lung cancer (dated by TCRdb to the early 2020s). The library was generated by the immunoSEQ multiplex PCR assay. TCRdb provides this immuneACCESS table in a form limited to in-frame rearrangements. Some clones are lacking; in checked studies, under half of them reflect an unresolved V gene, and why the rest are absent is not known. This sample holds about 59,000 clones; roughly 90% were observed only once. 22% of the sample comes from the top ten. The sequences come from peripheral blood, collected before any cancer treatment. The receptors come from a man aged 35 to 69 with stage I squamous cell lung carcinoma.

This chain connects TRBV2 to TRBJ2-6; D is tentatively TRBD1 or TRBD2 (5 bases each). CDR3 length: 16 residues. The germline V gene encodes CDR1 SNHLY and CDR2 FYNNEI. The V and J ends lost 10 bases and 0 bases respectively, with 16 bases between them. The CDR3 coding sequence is TGTGCCACCTCACGGGACCATCACTCTGGGGCCAACGTCCTGACTTTC. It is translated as CATSRDHHSGANVLTF.

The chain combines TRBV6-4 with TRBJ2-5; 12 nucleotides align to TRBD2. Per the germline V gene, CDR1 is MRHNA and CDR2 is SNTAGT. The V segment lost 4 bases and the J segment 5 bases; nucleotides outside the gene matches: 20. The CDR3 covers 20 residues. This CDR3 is CASSVRTSGDLSLGRETQYF. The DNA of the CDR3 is TGTGCCAGCAGTGTCCGGACTAGCGGGGACCTGTCCCTGGGTAGGGAGACCCAGTACTTC.